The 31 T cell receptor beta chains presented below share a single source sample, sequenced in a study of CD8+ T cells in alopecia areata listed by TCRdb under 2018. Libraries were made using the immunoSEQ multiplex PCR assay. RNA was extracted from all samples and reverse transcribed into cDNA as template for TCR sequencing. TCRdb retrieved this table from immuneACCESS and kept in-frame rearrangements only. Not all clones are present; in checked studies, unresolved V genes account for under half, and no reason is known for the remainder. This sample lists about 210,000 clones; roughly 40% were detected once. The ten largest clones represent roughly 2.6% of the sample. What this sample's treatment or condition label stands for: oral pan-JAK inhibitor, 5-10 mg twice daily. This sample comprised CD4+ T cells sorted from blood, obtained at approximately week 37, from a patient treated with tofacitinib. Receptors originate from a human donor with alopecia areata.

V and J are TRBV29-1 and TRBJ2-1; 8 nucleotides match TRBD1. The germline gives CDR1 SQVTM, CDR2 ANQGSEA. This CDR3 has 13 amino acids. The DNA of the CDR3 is TGCATCGTCCAGGGGGCTGTTACAAATGAGCAGTTCTTC. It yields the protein CIVQGAVTNEQFF.

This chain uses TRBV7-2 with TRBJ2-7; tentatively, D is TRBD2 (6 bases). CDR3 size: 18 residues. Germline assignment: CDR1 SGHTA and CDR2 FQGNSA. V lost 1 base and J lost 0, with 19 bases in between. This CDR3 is CASSLDLGDLRPSYEQYF. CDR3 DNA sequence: TGTGCCAGCAGCTTAGATCTAGGGGACTTACGTCCCTCCTACGAGCAGTACTTC.

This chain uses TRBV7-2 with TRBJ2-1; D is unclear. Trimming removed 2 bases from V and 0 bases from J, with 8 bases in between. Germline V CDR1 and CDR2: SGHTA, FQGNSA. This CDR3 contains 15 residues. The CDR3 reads CASSLQITSYNEQFF. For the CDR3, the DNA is TGTGCCAGCAGCTTACAGATCACCTCCTACAATGAGCAGTTCTTC.

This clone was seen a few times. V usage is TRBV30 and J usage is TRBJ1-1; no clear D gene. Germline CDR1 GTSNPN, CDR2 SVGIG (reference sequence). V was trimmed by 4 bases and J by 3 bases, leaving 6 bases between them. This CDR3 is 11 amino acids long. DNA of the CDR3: TGTGCCTGGATAGGGTACACTGAAGCTTTCTTT. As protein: CAWIGYTEAFF.

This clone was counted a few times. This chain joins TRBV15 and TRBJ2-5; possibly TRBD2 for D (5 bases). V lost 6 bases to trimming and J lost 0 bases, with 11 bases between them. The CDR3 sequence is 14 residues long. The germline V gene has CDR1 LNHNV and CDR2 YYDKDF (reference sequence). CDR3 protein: CATRPLENQETQYF. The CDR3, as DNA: TGTGCCACCAGGCCACTAGAGAACCAAGAGACCCAGTACTTC.

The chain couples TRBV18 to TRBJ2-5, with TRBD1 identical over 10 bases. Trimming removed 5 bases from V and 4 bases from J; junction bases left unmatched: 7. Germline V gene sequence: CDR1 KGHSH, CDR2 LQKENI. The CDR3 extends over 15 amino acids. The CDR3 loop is CASSSMTGGGETQYF. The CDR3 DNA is TGTGCCAGCTCAAGCATGACAGGGGGCGGAGAGACCCAGTACTTC. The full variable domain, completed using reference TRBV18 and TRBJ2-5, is NAGVMQNPRHLVRRRGQEARLRCSPMKGHSHVYWYRQLPEEGLKFMVYLQKENIIDESGMPKERFSAEFPKEGPSILRIQQVVRGDSAAYFCASSSMTGGGETQYFGPGTRLLVL.

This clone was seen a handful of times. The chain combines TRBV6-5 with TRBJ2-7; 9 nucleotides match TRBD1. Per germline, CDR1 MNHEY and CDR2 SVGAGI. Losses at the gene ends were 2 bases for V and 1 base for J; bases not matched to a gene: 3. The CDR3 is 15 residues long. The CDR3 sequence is CASSYRDRGSYEQYF. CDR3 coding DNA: TGTGCCAGCAGTTACCGAGACAGGGGGTCCTACGAGCAGTACTTC.

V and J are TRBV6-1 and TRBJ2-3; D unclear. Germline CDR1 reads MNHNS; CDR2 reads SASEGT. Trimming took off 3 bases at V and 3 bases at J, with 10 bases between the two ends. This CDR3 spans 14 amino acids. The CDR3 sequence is CASSEGSWTDTQYF. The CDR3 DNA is TGTGCCAGCAGTGAGGGCAGTTGGACAGATACGCAGTATTTT.

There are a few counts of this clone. The CDR3 here is CASSFGQYSGNTIYF. Here the CDR3 DNA reads TGTGCCAGCAGCTTTGGACAGTACTCTGGAAACACCATATATTTT. The chain combines TRBV7-9 with TRBJ1-3, with D possibly being TRBD1 (6 bases). The CDR3 has 15 residues. Germline loops: CDR1 SEHNR, CDR2 FQNEAQ (reference sequence). V was trimmed by 3 bases and J by 0 bases, leaving 9 bases between them.

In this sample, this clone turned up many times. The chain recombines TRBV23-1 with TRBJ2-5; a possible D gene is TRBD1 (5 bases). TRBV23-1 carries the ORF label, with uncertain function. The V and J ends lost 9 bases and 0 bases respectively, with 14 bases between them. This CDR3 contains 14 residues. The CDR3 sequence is CASQGGQDQETQYF. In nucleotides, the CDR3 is TGCGCCAGTCAGGGCGGACAAGACCAAGAGACCCAGTACTTC.

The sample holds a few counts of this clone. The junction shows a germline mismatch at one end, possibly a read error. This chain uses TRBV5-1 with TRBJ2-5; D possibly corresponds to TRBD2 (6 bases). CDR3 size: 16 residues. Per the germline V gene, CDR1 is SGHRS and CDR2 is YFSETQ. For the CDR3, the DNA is TGCGCCAGCACCTTGTCCGCCGGGACTTACCAAGAGACCCAGTACTTC. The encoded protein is CASTLSAGTYQETQYF.

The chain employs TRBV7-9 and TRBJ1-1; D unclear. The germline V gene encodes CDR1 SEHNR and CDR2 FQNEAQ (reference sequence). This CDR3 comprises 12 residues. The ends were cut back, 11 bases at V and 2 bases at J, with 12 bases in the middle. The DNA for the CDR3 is TGTGCCGGATACCCCTATAACACTGAAGCTTTCTTT. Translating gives CAGYPYNTEAFF.

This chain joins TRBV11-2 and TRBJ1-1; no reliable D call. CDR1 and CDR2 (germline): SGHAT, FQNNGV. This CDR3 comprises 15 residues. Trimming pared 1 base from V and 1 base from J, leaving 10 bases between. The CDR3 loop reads CASSLGRWGNTEAFF. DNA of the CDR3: TGTGCCAGCAGCTTAGGCAGGTGGGGGAACACTGAAGCTTTCTTT.

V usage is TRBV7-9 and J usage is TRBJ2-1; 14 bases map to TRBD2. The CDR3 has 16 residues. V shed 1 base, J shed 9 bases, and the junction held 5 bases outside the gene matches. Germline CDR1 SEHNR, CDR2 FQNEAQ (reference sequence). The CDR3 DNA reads TGTGCCAGCAGCTTAGTGACTAGCGGGAGGGCTCGTGAGCAGTTCTTC. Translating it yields CASSLVTSGRAREQFF.

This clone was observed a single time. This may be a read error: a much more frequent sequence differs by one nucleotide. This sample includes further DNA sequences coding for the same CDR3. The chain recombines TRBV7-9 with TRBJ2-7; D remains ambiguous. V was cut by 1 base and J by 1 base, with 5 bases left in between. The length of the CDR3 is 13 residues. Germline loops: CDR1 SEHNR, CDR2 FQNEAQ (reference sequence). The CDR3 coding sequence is TGTGCCAGCAGCTTAGTGTCATCCTACGAGCAGTACTTC. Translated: CASSLVSSYEQYF.

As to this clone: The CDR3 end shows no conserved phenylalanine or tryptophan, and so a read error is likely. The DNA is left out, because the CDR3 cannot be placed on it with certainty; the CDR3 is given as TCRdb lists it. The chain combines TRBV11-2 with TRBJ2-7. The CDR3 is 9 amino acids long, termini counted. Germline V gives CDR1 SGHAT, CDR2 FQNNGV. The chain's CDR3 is CASSLVWGI.

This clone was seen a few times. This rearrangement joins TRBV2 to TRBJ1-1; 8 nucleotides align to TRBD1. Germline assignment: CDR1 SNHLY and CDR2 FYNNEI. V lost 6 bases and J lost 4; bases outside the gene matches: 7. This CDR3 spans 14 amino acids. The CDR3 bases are TGTGCCAGCAGGGAGTTTGGACAGGGCACTGAAGCTTTCTTT. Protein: CASREFGQGTEAFF.

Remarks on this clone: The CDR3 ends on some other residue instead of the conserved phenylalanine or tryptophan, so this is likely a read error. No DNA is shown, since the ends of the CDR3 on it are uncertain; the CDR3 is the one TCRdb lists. The CDR3 sequence: CSVEGERATFI. The rearrangement joins TRBV29-1 to TRBJ2-3; TRBD2, the D gene given by the table, was not confirmed from the DNA. The germline gives CDR1 SQVTM, CDR2 ANQGSEA. The CDR3 contains 11 residues when both ends are counted.

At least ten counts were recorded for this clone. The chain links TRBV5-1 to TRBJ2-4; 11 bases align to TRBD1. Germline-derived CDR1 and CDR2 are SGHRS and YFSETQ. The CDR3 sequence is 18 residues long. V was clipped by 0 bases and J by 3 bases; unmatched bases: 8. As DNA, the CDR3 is TGCGCCAGCAGCTTGGGAAGGACAGGGGGCTTTGTCAAAAACATTCAGTACTTC. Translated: CASSLGRTGGFVKNIQYF.

As DNA, the CDR3 is TGTGCCGGCGGGAGTGGCCTGAACACCGGGGAGCTGTTTTTT. Translation gives CAGGSGLNTGELFF. The chain links TRBV10-3 to TRBJ2-2; the match to TRBD2 covers 7 bases. The trim removed 11 bases at V and 1 base at J, leaving 7 bases unmatched. The V gene's germline CDR1 is ENHRY and CDR2 SYGVKD. The CDR3 runs to 14 residues.

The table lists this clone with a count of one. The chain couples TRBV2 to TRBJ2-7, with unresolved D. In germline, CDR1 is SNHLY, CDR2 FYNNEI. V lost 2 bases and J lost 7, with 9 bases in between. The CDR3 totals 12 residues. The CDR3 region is CASSETGREQYF. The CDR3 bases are TGTGCCAGCAGTGAAACGGGTAGGGAGCAGTACTTC.

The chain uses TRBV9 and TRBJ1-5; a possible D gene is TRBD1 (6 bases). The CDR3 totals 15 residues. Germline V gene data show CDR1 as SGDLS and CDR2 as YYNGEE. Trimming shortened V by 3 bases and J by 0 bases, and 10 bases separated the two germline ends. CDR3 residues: CASSDGTNSNQPQHF. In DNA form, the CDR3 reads TGTGCCAGCAGCGATGGGACAAATAGCAATCAGCCCCAGCATTTT.

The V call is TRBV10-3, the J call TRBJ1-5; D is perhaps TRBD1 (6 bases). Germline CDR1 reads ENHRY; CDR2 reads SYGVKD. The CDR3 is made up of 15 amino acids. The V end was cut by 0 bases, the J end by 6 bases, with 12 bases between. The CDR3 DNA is TGTGCCATCAGTGAGTCACGGGGGCAATTTCAGCCCCAGCATTTT. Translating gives CAISESRGQFQPQHF.

The CDR3 region has the DNA TGTGCCAGCTCACCGACTAGCGGAATAACCCAAGAGACCCAGTACTTC. Translated, it gives CASSPTSGITQETQYF. The chain couples TRBV18 to TRBJ2-5, with 9 bases aligning to TRBD2. The V gene's germline CDR1 is KGHSH and CDR2 LQKENI. This CDR3 contains 16 residues. After removal of 3 bases from V and 1 base from J, the junction contained 6 bases not matched to a gene.

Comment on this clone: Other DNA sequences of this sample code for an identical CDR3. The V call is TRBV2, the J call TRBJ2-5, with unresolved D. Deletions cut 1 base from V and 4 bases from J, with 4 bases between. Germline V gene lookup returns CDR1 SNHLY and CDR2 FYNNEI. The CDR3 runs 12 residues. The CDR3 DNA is TGTGCCAGCAGTGAAGTAGGAGAGACCCAGTACTTC. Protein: CASSEVGETQYF.

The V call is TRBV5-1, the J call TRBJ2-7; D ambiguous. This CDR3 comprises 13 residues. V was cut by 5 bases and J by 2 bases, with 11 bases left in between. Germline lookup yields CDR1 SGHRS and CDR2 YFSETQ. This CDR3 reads CASSIHTAYEQYF. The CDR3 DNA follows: TGCGCCAGCAGTATTCACACCGCCTACGAGCAGTACTTC.

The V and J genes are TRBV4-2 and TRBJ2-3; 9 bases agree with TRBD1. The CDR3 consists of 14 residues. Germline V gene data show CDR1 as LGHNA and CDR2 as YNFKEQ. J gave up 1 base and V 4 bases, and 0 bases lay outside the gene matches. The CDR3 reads CASSRQGGTDTQYF. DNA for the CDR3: TGTGCCAGCAGCCGACAGGGGGGCACAGATACGCAGTATTTT.

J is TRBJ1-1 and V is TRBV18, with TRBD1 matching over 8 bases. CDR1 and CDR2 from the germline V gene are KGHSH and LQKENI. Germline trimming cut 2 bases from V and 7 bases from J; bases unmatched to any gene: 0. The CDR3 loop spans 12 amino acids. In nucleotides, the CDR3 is TGTGCCAGCTCACCAGGGACAGGTGAAGCTTTCTTT. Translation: CASSPGTGEAFF.

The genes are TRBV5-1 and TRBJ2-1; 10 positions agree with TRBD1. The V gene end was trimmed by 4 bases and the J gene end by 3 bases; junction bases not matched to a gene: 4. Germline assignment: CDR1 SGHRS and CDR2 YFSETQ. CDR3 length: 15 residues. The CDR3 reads CASSPGTGVYNEQFF. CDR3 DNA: TGCGCCAGCAGCCCCGGGACAGGGGTCTACAATGAGCAGTTCTTC.

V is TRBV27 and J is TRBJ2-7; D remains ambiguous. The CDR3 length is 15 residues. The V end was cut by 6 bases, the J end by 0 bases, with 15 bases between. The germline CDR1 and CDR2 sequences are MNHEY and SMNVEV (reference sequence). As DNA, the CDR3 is TGTGCCAGCAGCCACCGACAAACTGCCTCCTACGAGCAGTACTTC. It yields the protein CASSHRQTASYEQYF.

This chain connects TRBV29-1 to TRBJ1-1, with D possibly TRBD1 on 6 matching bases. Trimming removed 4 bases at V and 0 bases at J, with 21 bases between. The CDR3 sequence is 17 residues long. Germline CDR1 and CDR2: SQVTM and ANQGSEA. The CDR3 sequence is CSVVQGIGSGMNTEAFF. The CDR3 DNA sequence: TGCAGCGTTGTACAGGGTATCGGGAGTGGGATGAACACTGAAGCTTTCTTT. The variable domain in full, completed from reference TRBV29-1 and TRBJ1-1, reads SAVISQKPSRDICQRGTSLTIQCQVDSQVTMMFWYRQQPGQSLTLIATANQGSEATYESGFVIDKFPISRPNLTFSTLTVSNMSPEDSSIYLCSVVQGIGSGMNTEAFFGQGTRLTVV.